A selection of T cell receptor beta chains follows, all from one sample in a study of cytomegalovirus exposure and HLA in healthy donors. Some clones are missing from TCRdb's copy, which holds only in-frame ones; the method was immunoSEQ multiplex PCR. There are more than 95,000 clones in the sample; approximately 78% occur only once, and around 0.99% lies in the top ten. The sample comprised PBMCs. These receptors were collected from a woman in her 30s in good health and CMV-seronegative. Each CDR3 is given with its conserved first and last residue.

j_gene,v_gene,CDR3aa
TRBJ1-5,TRBV25-1,CASSAGTGSLPQHF
TRBJ1-2,TRBV6-1,CASSEAHQAYGYTF
TRBJ2-1,TRBV11-1,CASSTLSGETYNEQFF
TRBJ1-2,TRBV7-9,CASSLGDRGYGYTF
TRBJ1-1,TRBV7-9,CAINRRTEAFF
TRBJ2-7,TRBV5-1,CASSPAGTSGSSYEQYF
TRBJ2-1,TRBV5-5,CASSLGRSSYNEQFF
TRBJ2-5,TRBV7-2,CASSLVGGIQETQYF
TRBJ1-2,TRBV19,CASSISLDYGYTF
TRBJ2-1,TRBV6-1,CASPLTSGGASEQFF
TRBJ2-2,TRBV6-1,CASSEAWLAGDTGELFF
TRBJ1-2,TRBV7-8,CASSAVTGGRYYGYTF
TRBJ1-4,TRBV7-2,CASSLGGNEKLFF
TRBJ2-2,TRBV5-5,CASRTPGLAAANTGELFF
TRBJ2-5,TRBV9,CASSVTDETQYF
TRBJ1-1,TRBV10-2,CASRTTEGTEAFF
TRBJ2-7,TRBV4-1,CASSERLVSYEQYF
TRBJ2-2,TRBV7-2,CASSFSSGSSEELFF
TRBJ2-2,TRBV9,CASSTGTGATGELFF
TRBJ1-1,TRBV6-1,CASSRQGLNTEAFF
TRBJ1-3,TRBV19,CASSKGTGVVSGNTIYF
TRBJ1-1,TRBV7-8,CASSSRDRMNTEAFF
TRBJ1-4,TRBV7-9,CASSGGEKLFF